This is a list of T cell receptor beta chains from one sample in a study of blood T cell repertoires in COVID-19. Assay used: immunoSEQ multiplex PCR; TCRdb lists only in-frame clones, some missing. The repertoire holds approximately 300,000 clones, with 70% to 90% as singletons. The sequenced material came from peripheral blood. These receptors came from a woman in her forties or fifties with COVID-19, enrolled during active disease. The CDR3 runs from the conserved cysteine through the conserved F or W. D genes are given only for firm matches. Clone sizes are given selectively: once, few, many, or a class where the clone is expanded.

-	-	TRBJ1-1	14	TRBV18	TGTGCCAGCTCACCAGGGGGGGGGAACACTGAAGCTTTCTTT	CASSPGGGNTEAFF
-	TRBD2	TRBJ2-3	17	TRBV3-1/TRBV3-2	TGTGCCAGCAGCCAACCCGGTCTAGCGGCAGGCACAGATACGCAGTATTTT	CASSQPGLAAGTDTQYF
-	-	TRBJ1-5	14	TRBV6-6	TGTGCCAGCAGGACCTATGACGAGGGTCAGCCCCAGCATTTT	CASRTYDEGQPQHF
-	TRBD2	TRBJ2-7	15	TRBV11-3	TGTGCCAGCAGCCAAGGGGCGGGAGGGCCCTACGAGCAGTACTTC	CASSQGAGGPYEQYF
-	TRBD2	TRBJ2-2	19	TRBV6-7	TGTGCCAGCAGTTACTCGCCTGGACTAGCGGACGCGAACACCGGGGAGCTGTTTTTT	CASSYSPGLADANTGELFF
-	-	TRBJ2-7	15	TRBV15	TGTGCCACCAGCAGAGATGAGCGGAGGGATTACGAGCAGTACTTC	CATSRDERRDYEQYF
-	-	TRBJ1-5	15	TRBV19	TGTGCCAGTACCGTGGGGGCTCGTAGCAATCAGCCCCAGCATTTT	CASTVGARSNQPQHF
-	TRBD2	TRBJ2-5	15	TRBV5-1	TGCGCCAGCAGCTTTCAACTAGCGGAAGAAGAGACCCAGTACTTC	CASSFQLAEEETQYF
-	TRBD1	TRBJ2-7	16	TRBV18	TGTGCCAGCTCACCAATGTCCGCGACAGGGGGCAACGAGCAGTACTTC	CASSPMSATGGNEQYF
-	-	TRBJ1-5	13	TRBV18	TGTGCCAGCTCGGGGGGAGCCGATCAGCCCCAGCATTTT	CASSGGADQPQHF
-	-	TRBJ2-7	12	TRBV30	TGTGCCTGGGGGGCCCACTCCTACGAGCAGTACTTC	CAWGAHSYEQYF
-	TRBD1	TRBJ1-5	14	TRBV7-8	TGTGCCAGCAGCTCCAGGGGGCTAGGCCAGCCCCAGCATTTT	CASSSRGLGQPQHF
-	-	TRBJ2-2	15	TRBV4-2	TGTGCCAGCAGCCAAGGACCAGGGTGGACCGGGGAGCTGTTTTTT	CASSQGPGWTGELFF
-	TRBD1	TRBJ2-2	14	TRBV6-6	TGTGCCAGCACCCCTAGGACAGGGGGGGAGGAGCTGTTTTTT	CASTPRTGGEELFF
-	-	TRBJ2-7	13	TRBV5-4	TGTGCCAGCAGCTTCGGGGGAATGTACGAGCAGTACTTC	CASSFGGMYEQYF
-	-	TRBJ2-1	15	TRBV11-3	TGTGCCAGCAGCTTGGGGGGGCCCCTTTCAGGTGAGCAGTTCTTC	CASSLGGPLSGEQFF
once	-	TRBJ2-7	12	TRBV6-5	TGTGCCAGCAGTTCAGGGGCATACGAGCAGTACTTC	CASSSGAYEQYF
-	TRBD1	TRBJ1-3	16	TRBV7-8	TGTGCCAGCAGCTTGTCCCCAGGGGGCGCTGGAAACACCATATATTTT	CASSLSPGGAGNTIYF
-	-	TRBJ2-1	15	TRBV24-1	TGTGCCACCAGTGACCCTCGACAGAGGATCAATGAGCAGTTCTTC	CATSDPRQRINEQFF
-	TRBD1	TRBJ2-5	14	TRBV5-1	TGCGCCAGCAGGATACCTACAGGGGGGGAGACCCAGTACTTC	CASRIPTGGETQYF
-	-	TRBJ2-7	13	TRBV27	TGTGCCAGCAGTTTAGGCCAGACCTACGAGCAGTACTTC	CASSLGQTYEQYF
-	-	TRBJ2-7	14	TRBV6-4	TGTGCCAGCAGTGAGCTCGCTGACAGCTACGAGCAGTACTTC	CASSELADSYEQYF
-	TRBD1	TRBJ1-5	15	TRBV7-9	TGTGCCAGCAGCGAGACAGGGACCTACAATCAGCCCCAGCATTTT	CASSETGTYNQPQHF
-	-	TRBJ1-2	16	TRBV19	TGTGCCAGCGCCGCGTTCCAATCTTCTTCGAGCTATGGCTACACCTTC	CASAAFQSSSSYGYTF
-	TRBD1	TRBJ2-2	16	TRBV4-1	TGCGCCAGCAGCCAAGAAGGGGACAGGGAAACCGGGGAGCTGTTTTTT	CASSQEGDRETGELFF
-	TRBD1	TRBJ2-6	19	TRBV9	TGTGCCAGCAGCCCCCGCCGACAGGGTGCCCTCTCTGGGGCCAACGTCCTGACTTTC	CASSPRRQGALSGANVLTF
-	-	TRBJ2-3	14	TRBV5-1	TGCGCCAGCAGTACCTACAGTTTCACAGATACGCAGTATTTT	CASSTYSFTDTQYF
-	-	TRBJ2-5	12	TRBV7-2	TGTGCCAGCAGCTTAGAGCGAGAGACCCAGTACTTC	CASSLERETQYF
-	TRBD1	TRBJ2-7	15	TRBV9	TGTGCCAGCAGCGTTTCGACCGGGACAGCCTACGAGCAGTACTTC	CASSVSTGTAYEQYF
many	TRBD1	TRBJ1-5	16	TRBV7-8	TGTGCCAGCAGCACCGGGACAGCTCGGTGGGGTCAGCCCCAGCATTTT	CASSTGTARWGQPQHF
-	-	TRBJ1-6	17	TRBV13	TGTGCCAGCAGCACCCGACAGCACTTCTCCTATAATTCACCCCTCCACTTT	CASSTRQHFSYNSPLHF
-	-	TRBJ1-4	15	TRBV18	TGTGCCAGCTCACTTACAGCTGCAACTAATGAAAAACTGTTTTTT	CASSLTAATNEKLFF
-	-	TRBJ1-1	14	TRBV11-3	TGTGCCAGCAGCTTAGATTCGGGGAGCACTGAAGCTTTCTTT	CASSLDSGSTEAFF
-	TRBD2	TRBJ2-3	15	TRBV7-2	TGTGCCAGCAGCGAACTAGCGGAGAGCACAGATACGCAGTATTTT	CASSELAESTDTQYF